One sample yielded the 17 T cell receptor beta chains listed below, sequenced in a study of regulatory T cells in long-lasting Graves disease. Regarding time point: newly diagnosed GD, antithyroid drugs for less than 3 months. Following extraction of RNA from PBMCs, that RNA was used to make the TCR library. The TCR beta library used iRepertoire HTBI primers with Arm-PCR amplification of CDR3. TCRdb re-derived calls from the multiplex PCR reads in MiXCR, one entry per CDR3 protein. Of about 300,000 distinct CDR3 sequences in the sample, about a sixth were seen once. This specimen was peripheral blood mononuclear cells (PBMCs), taken at new diagnosis, from a patient treated with antithyroid drugs. These receptors all stem from a female donor with Graves disease.

This clonotype was seen a handful of times. CDR3 sequence (DNA): TGTGCCAGCAGCTTTATACTAGCGGGAGGGGGTGGTGAGCAGTTCTTC. Amino acid sequence: CASSFILAGGGGEQFF. J is TRBJ2-1 and V is TRBV7-2, with 13 positions matching TRBD2. The trim removed 3 bases at V and 9 bases at J, leaving 8 bases unmatched. CDR1 SGHTA and CDR2 FQGNSA come from the germline V gene. The CDR3 covers 16 residues.

In regard to this clonotype: A read error may be the cause here, since a much bigger clone is one base away. The V and J genes are TRBV6-1 and TRBJ2-2, with TRBD2 matching over 10 bases. The germline CDR1 and CDR2 sequences are MNHNS and SASEGT. The CDR3 consists of 14 residues. The CDR3 DNA is TGTGCCAGCAGTGATCTAGCGGGAGTTGGGGAGCTGCTTTTT. Translated, it gives CASSDLAGVGELLF.

This chain links TRBV20-1 with TRBJ1-1; TRBD1 agrees at 7 bases. V was clipped by 7 bases and J by 0 bases; unmatched bases: 5. Germline V gene data show CDR1 as DFQATT and CDR2 as SNEGSKA (reference sequence). The CDR3 extends over 13 amino acids. CDR3 nucleotide sequence: TGCAGTGTAAGGGGGCCGCTGAACACTGAAGCTTTCTTT. Translation: CSVRGPLNTEAFF.

With regard to this clonotype: This clone may be a read error of a much larger clone one base away. V usage is TRBV5-1 and J usage is TRBJ2-1; D call uncertain. There are 15 residues in the CDR3. Trimming took off 4 bases at V and 10 bases at J, with 21 bases between the two ends. Germline V gene sequence: CDR1 SGHRS, CDR2 YFSETQ. The CDR3 coding sequence is TGCGCCAGCAGCCCAATGGCACTTTCGTACTACGAGCAGTTCTTC. Protein sequence: CASSPMALSYYEQFF.

There are many counts of this clonotype. V gene TRBV18 combines with J gene TRBJ1-1; TRBD1 aligns across 11 bases. CDR3 length: 15 residues. Germline V lookup: CDR1 KGHSH, CDR2 LQKENI. V was pared by 4 bases and J by 5 bases, with 6 bases of the junction left unmatched. The CDR3 protein is CASSLYGTGGTEAFF. The DNA for the CDR3 is TGTGCCAGCTCACTGTACGGGACAGGGGGGACTGAAGCTTTCTTT.

This clonotype was observed many times. The J gene is TRBJ2-5, the V gene TRBV5-8, with TRBD2 matching 8 bases. Per germline, CDR1 SGHTS and CDR2 YDEGEE. This CDR3 has 15 residues. Trimming at V came to 4 bases and at J to 7 bases, leaving 12 bases not matched to a gene. CDR3 region: CASSLRGGGPGTQYF. In DNA form, the CDR3 reads TGTGCCAGCAGCCTCCGGGGGGGCGGCCCTGGGACCCAGTACTTC.

The chain employs TRBV9 and TRBJ2-2; D is perhaps TRBD2 (6 bases). The CDR3 covers 17 residues. With 2 bases removed from V and 1 base from J, the gap between germline ends came to 15 bases. Germline values: CDR1 SGDLS, CDR2 YYNGEE. CDR3 nucleotide sequence: TGTGCCAGCAGCGTTGGGGGGTCCGGGCTGAACACCGGGGAGCTGTTTTTT. Translating gives CASSVGGSGLNTGELFF.

This clonotype was seen only a few times. This chain links TRBV2 with TRBJ2-7; maybe TRBD2 (5 bases). This CDR3 is 12 amino acids long. Germline V lookup: CDR1 SNHLY, CDR2 FYNNEI. Trimming stripped 7 bases from V and 3 bases from J, with 10 bases between. CDR3 nucleotide sequence: TGTGCCAGCAAGGGAGTAGGCTACGAGCAGTACTTC. It codes for CASKGVGYEQYF.

This clonotype was seen just once. CDR3 loop: CASRDRGKTQYF. As DNA, the CDR3 is TGTGCCAGCCGGGACAGGGGGAAGACCCAGTACTTC. V and J are TRBV28 and TRBJ2-5, with 11 positions matching TRBD1. Germline CDR1 reads MDHEN; CDR2 reads SYDVKM. J lost 6 bases, V lost 8 bases, and 2 bases had no gene match. The CDR3 spans 12 residues.

The chain links TRBV12-5 to TRBJ1-1; 7 nucleotides match TRBD1. Germline CDR1 and CDR2: LGHNT and FRNRAP. The CDR3 is made up of 12 amino acids. The trim removed 6 bases at V and 6 bases at J, leaving 4 bases unmatched. The CDR3 region is CASGYRGAEAFF. DNA of the CDR3: TGTGCTAGTGGGTACAGGGGCGCTGAAGCTTTCTTT.

There are many counts of this clonotype. This chain uses TRBV7-9 with TRBJ2-3; 9 nucleotides line up with TRBD2. The CDR3 spans 17 residues. Losses at the gene ends were 5 bases for V and 2 bases for J; bases not matched to a gene: 11. The germline V gene has CDR1 SEHNR and CDR2 FQNEAQ (reference sequence). This CDR3 is CASSDGLLAGNTDTQYF. The CDR3, as DNA: TGTGCCAGCAGCGACGGTTTGCTAGCGGGGAACACAGATACGCAGTATTTT.

This clonotype was counted between two and nine times. This chain links TRBV13 with TRBJ2-7; TRBD1 matches at 10 bases. J lost 9 bases, V lost 5 bases, and 10 bases had no gene match. This CDR3 has 14 residues. The germline CDR1 and CDR2 sequences are PRHDT and FYEKMQ (reference sequence). The CDR3 DNA sequence: TGTGCCAGCAGCCCCCGGGACAGGGGAAATTGGCAGTACTTC. Its protein is CASSPRDRGNWQYF.

This clonotype was picked up a small number of times. The chain uses TRBV28 and TRBJ2-1; no clear D. The V and J ends lost 10 bases and 4 bases respectively, with 14 bases between them. The germline CDR1 and CDR2 sequences are MDHEN and SYDVKM. The CDR3 has 13 amino acids. The CDR3 DNA follows: TGTGCCATCCGGACGCAACAATACAATGAGCAGTTCTTC. The encoded protein is CAIRTQQYNEQFF.

The chain links TRBV10-2 to TRBJ2-1; 15 positions agree with TRBD2. This CDR3 spans 18 amino acids. V dropped 2 bases and J dropped 4; count of bases not matched to a gene: 6. Germline CDR1 is WSHSY and CDR2 is SAAADI. CDR3 nucleotides: TGCGCCAGCAGTGAGGCTGGACTAGCGGGAGGGCCGTACAATGAGCAGTTCTTC. Amino acid sequence: CASSEAGLAGGPYNEQFF.

J is TRBJ2-7 and V is TRBV4-2; D is possibly TRBD2 (5 bases). The ends were cut back, 10 bases at V and 7 bases at J, with 20 bases in the middle. Germline V CDR1 and CDR2: LGHNA, YNFKEQ. The CDR3 covers 13 residues. CDR3 bases: TGTGCCACAGAGGGAGTTTTCAACAATGAGCAGTACTTC. It translates to CATEGVFNNEQYF.

This clonotype was detected many times. This chain joins TRBV18 and TRBJ2-5; perhaps TRBD2 as D (6 bases). V lost 6 bases and J 4 bases, leaving 12 bases between the germline ends. The CDR3 loop spans 13 amino acids. Germline V CDR1 and CDR2: KGHSH, LQKENI. In DNA, the CDR3 is TGTGCCAGCTCTCAAAGGACTACAGAGACCCAGTACTTC. Translation gives CASSQRTTETQYF.

This clonotype has more than one count but fewer than ten. V gene TRBV6-1 combines with J gene TRBJ2-2, with TRBD2 as a possible D gene (6 bases). Germline CDR1 MNHNS, CDR2 SASEGT. This CDR3 has 14 residues. CDR3 sequence (DNA): TGTGCTAGCCTATGGGCCGGGGGTGCCGGGGAGCTGTTTTTT. Protein: CASLWAGGAGELFF.